The TCR beta chain under discussion was sequenced for a study of T cell responses to AZD1222 COVID-19 vaccine. In the case of this clone: Its antigen is as yet unknown.

Using immunoSEQ multiplex PCR, the repertoire was profiled, and TCRdb retains in-frame clones only, with some absent. Here the sample spans about 49,000 clones, under 85% being singletons. The study, taken as a whole, reports: Rises in breadth and depth of Spike-specific TCRs came after two AZD1222 doses.

J lost 2 bases, V lost 6 bases, and 3 bases had no gene match. This CDR3 contains 13 residues. The germline gives CDR1 GTSNPN, CDR2 SVGIG (reference sequence). J is TRBJ2-7 and V is TRBV30, with 11 bases aligning to TRBD2. The clonotype was recovered from an adult in good health. The starting material was peripheral blood, obtained on day 0 of MenACWY control vaccination. This CDR3 is CACGLAGTYEQYF. As DNA, the CDR3 is TGTGCCTGCGGACTAGCGGGTACCTACGAGCAGTACTTC.